This record concerns one TCR beta chain sequence. This clone was seen a few times. Its antigen specificity is not known. The sample holds no much larger clone one base away, and base qualities are not on file. These data originate in a study of CD8+ T cells in alopecia areata (dated by TCRdb to the late 2010s). Background for the entire study: The treated patients took part in an open-label pilot trial in which moderate-to-severe alopecia areata was treated with oral tofacitinib at 5 to 10 mg twice daily. In both human patients and the C3H/HeJ mouse model, the study applied high-throughput TCRbeta sequencing to look at T cell clonal expansion in alopecia areata. Tofacitinib was administered for 6 to 18 months, and 6 months of follow-up off drug were then conducted to assess delayed response and recurrence. Human TCRbeta sequencing covered scalp tissue and sorted CD4+ and CD8+ peripheral blood T cells from patchy and totalis/universalis alopecia areata patients and healthy controls. Clonality in the scalp was compared among normal scalp (n=4), patchy alopecia areata scalp (n=8), and alopecia totalis/universalis scalp (n=8). TCRbeta CDR3 regions were amplified by immunoSEQ multiplex PCR with 35 Vbeta forward and 13 Jbeta reverse primers. For the treated patients, the SALT score, which quantifies what percentage of scalp surface area is affected, served as the measure of disease severity. RNA was extracted with the PAXgene miRNA kit for fixed scalp, the miRNeasy kit for PBMCs, and the RNeasy kit for mouse skin. Biopsies were taken from tofacitinib-treated patients at baseline and again at 4 and 24 weeks into treatment, and several of those patients also had a later scalp biopsy. General conclusions and limits of the study: TCR sequences shared between patients were less clear than in mice, possibly partly because of HLA diversity in the patient population. Higher clonality and more expanded CD8+ clones were observed in lesional scalp than in normal scalp, particularly in alopecia totalis/universalis, a finding suggestive of antigenic drive. Scalp TCR repertoire analysis is complicated because resident alphabeta T cells in normal human skin are also sequenced, whereas mouse skin is dominated by gammadelta T cells. Many expanded lesional clones were found to persist in scalp and blood during tofacitinib treatment, and relapse after treatment cessation may be partly explained by this persistence. Tofacitinib significantly lowered scalp clonality and the number of expanded CD8+ clones among the top 100 scalp clones. The treated cohort was small, with a single nonresponder, so links between baseline CD8+ expansion and response need larger studies.

According to the study, the label for this sample's time point signals: about four weeks on oral tofacitinib. Explained via the paper, the treatment or condition label denotes: oral pan-JAK inhibitor, 5-10 mg twice daily. From alopecia areata patients, peripheral blood was collected along with lesional scalp punch biopsies. After PBMCs were isolated by density centrifugation and stained for CD3, CD4 and CD8, a FACSAria was used to sort CD4+ and CD8+ T cells. The method behind the library was the immunoSEQ multiplex PCR assay. For TCR sequencing, RNA was extracted from every sample and reverse transcribed into cDNA to serve as template. SuperScript III was used for first-strand cDNA synthesis, primed with a 2:1 mix of oligo-dT and random hexamers. A synthetic immune receptor repertoire was used to gauge amplification bias, and whatever bias remained was removed computationally. The authors' analysis ran thus. After raw reads were preprocessed to remove errors, the CDR3 was defined following IMGT conventions as running from the conserved cysteine to phenylalanine. Clonality was computed by normalizing Shannon entropy by log2 of the number of productive unique TCRs and subtracting the result from 1. CD4 or CD8 identity of scalp clones was inferred by cross-referencing scalp TCRbeta sequences with sorted blood CD4 and CD8 repertoires. The table comes from immuneACCESS by way of TCRdb, which keeps in-frame sequences with V and J called. Part of the clones is missing from these tables; in studies checked, under half for an unresolved V gene and the rest for unknown reasons. V and J calls and clone size come straight from that table; D and trimming were deduced from the DNA. The sample records 150,000 to 200,000 clones, around 60% of which are singletons. The ten biggest clones cover approximately 3.4% of the sample.

The germline V gene encodes CDR1 PRHDT and CDR2 FYEKMQ (reference sequence). Taken from cysteine to phenylalanine, the CDR3 has 13 residues. Solely the CDR3 DNA is kept, with 39 bases framed from the first base. The junction carries 13 bases between V and J, which are trimmed by 2 bases and 8 bases respectively. Sequences were derived from CD4+ T cells sorted from blood, sampled at week 4, from a patient treated with tofacitinib. The rearranged chain carries TRBV13 and TRBJ2-7; D gene: possibly TRBD2, on 7 matching bases. The TCR originated in a human donor with alopecia areata. The DNA sequence reads TGTGCCAGCAGCTTACGGGGAGGGGGACAGCAGTACTTC. It is translated as CASSLRGGGQQYF.